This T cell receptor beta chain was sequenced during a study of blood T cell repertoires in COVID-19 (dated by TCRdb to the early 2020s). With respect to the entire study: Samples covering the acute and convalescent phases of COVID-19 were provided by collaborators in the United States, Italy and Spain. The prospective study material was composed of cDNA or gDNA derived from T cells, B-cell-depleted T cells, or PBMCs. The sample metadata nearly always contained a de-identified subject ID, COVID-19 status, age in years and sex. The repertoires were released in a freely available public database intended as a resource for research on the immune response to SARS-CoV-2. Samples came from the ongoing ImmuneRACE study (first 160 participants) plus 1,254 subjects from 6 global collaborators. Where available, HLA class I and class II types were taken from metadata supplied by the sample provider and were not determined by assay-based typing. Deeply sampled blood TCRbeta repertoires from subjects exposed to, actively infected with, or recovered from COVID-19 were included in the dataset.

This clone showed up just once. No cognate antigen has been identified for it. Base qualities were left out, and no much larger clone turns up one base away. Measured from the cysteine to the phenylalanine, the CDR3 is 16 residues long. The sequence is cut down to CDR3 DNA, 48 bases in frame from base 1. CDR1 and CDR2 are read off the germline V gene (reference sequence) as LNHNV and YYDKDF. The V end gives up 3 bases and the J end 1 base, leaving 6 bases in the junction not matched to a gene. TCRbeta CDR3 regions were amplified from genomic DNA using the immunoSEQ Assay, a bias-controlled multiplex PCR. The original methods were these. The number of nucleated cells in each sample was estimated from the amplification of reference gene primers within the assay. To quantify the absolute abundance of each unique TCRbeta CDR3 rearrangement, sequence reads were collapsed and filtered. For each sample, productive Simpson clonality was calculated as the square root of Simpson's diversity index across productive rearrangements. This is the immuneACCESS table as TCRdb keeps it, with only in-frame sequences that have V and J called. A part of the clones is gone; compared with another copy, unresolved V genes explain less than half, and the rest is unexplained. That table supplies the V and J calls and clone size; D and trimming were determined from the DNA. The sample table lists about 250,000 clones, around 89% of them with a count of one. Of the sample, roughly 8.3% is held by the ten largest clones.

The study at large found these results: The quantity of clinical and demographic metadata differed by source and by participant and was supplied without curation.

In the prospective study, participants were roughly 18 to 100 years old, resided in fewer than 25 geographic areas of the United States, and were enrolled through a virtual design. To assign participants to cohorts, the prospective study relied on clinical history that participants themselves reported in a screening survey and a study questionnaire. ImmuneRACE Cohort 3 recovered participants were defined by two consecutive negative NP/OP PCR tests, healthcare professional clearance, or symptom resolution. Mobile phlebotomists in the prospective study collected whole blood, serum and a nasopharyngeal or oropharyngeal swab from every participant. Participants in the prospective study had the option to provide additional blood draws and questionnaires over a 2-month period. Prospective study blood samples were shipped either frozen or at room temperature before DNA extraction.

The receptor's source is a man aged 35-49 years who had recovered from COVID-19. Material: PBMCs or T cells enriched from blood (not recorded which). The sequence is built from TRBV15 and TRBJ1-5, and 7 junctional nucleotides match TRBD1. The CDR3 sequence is CATSSVTGESNQPQHF. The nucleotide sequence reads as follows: TGTGCCACCAGCAGCGTCACAGGGGAGAGCAATCAGCCCCAGCATTTT.